Presented here are 18 T cell receptor beta chains from one specimen sequenced in a study of CD8+CD57+ T cells in acquired aplastic anemia (dated by TCRdb to the late 2010s). The instrument given in TCRdb is Illumina HiSeq 2000. Genomic DNA served as template for TCR beta VDJ combination and CDR3 sequence profiling. The public sequencing data were trimmed at Q25 with fastp and processed into clonotypes with MiXCR by TCRdb, which kept only in-frame beta chains. Each CDR3 protein appears once, grouped with its most common genes and DNA. Across this sample there are roughly 170,000 distinct CDR3 sequences, with approximately 48% seen only once. Together, the top ten hold 10% to 15% of the sample. The patients picked for sequencing were ones in whom flow cytometry had shown an expansion of CD8+CD57+ cells. Sequencing input: sorted CD4+, CD8+, or CD8+CD57+ T cells (not recorded which) from PBMCs. These receptors originate from a human donor with aplastic anemia.

This chain joins TRBV10-3 and TRBJ2-1; D remains ambiguous. CDR1 and CDR2 (germline): ENHRY, SYGVKD. V was pared by 5 bases and J by 5 bases, with 13 bases between. The length of the CDR3 is 14 residues. CDR3 loop: CAISLRVGDNEQFF. In DNA, the CDR3 is TGTGCCATCAGTCTACGGGTCGGCGACAATGAGCAGTTCTTC.

The gene calls are TRBV7-8 and TRBJ2-1, with D tentatively TRBD1 (6 bases). CDR1 is SGHVS, CDR2 FQNEAQ, per germline. The CDR3 has 12 amino acids. The ends were cut back, 8 bases at V and 7 bases at J, with 12 bases in the middle. The CDR3 DNA follows: TGTGCCAGCTTCTCCACAGGGAATGAGCAGTTCTTC. Its protein is CASFSTGNEQFF.

This clonotype came up many times. The V and J genes are TRBV4-1 and TRBJ1-2; no reliable D call. Looked up from germline, CDR1 is MGHRA and CDR2 is YSYEKL. CDR3 size: 15 residues. Trimming removed 4 bases at V and 0 bases at J, with 12 bases between. CDR3 bases: TGCGCCAGCAGCCTGGGGATAGGGCCTAACTATGGCTACACCTTC. Protein sequence: CASSLGIGPNYGYTF.

CDR3 protein: CATRSLGLNTIYF. CDR3 sequence (DNA): TGTGCCACCAGGAGTTTAGGGTTAAACACCATATATTTT. The chain is built from TRBV24-1 and TRBJ1-3; D gene unclear. V was pared by 7 bases and J by 6 bases, with 12 bases between. Germline assignment: CDR1 KGHDR and CDR2 SFDVKD. CDR3 size: 13 residues.

This clonotype was observed at least ten times. This sequence joins TRBV20-1 and TRBJ2-5; no reliable D call. Germline V gene lookup returns CDR1 DFQATT and CDR2 SNEGSKA (reference sequence). Trimming stripped 3 bases from V and 1 base from J, with 6 bases between. CDR3 size: 12 residues. CDR3 sequence (DNA): TGCAGTGCTAGTACAGTCCAAGAGACCCAGTACTTC. Its translation: CSASTVQETQYF.

The chain employs TRBV19 and TRBJ1-5; 9 bases match TRBD1. The V segment lost 2 bases and the J segment 6 bases; nucleotides outside the gene matches: 5. This CDR3 contains 15 residues. CDR1 and CDR2 (germline): LNHDA, SQIVND (reference sequence). CDR3 loop: CASSITGGNVQPQHF. The CDR3 DNA sequence: TGTGCCAGTAGTATAACAGGGGGCAATGTTCAGCCCCAGCATTTT.

This clonotype has ten or more counts. The chain recombines TRBV6-1 with TRBJ2-7; the match to TRBD2 covers 8 bases. Trimming cost V 5 bases and J 3 bases; bases outside gene matches: 3. The CDR3 has 13 residues. From germline, CDR1 is MNHNS and CDR2 SASEGT. The CDR3 nucleotides are TGTGCCAGCAGTAAAGGGACTAGCTACGAGCAGTACTTC. Amino acids: CASSKGTSYEQYF.

The chain joins TRBV2 to TRBJ2-1, with 11 bases aligning to TRBD2. This CDR3 has 14 residues. J was trimmed by 8 bases and V by 7 bases; bases with no gene match: 7. Germline loops: CDR1 SNHLY, CDR2 FYNNEI. CDR3 nucleotides: TGTGCCAGCACGCTAGCGGGGGGAAAGCATGAGCAGTTCTTC. Its protein product is CASTLAGGKHEQFF.

This clonotype has more than one count but fewer than ten. The chain is built from TRBV2 and TRBJ2-7; 12 bases are shared with TRBD2. Germline CDR1 SNHLY, CDR2 FYNNEI. The CDR3 contains 15 residues. The junction had 6 bases not matched to a gene; V was cut back by 7 bases and J by 2 bases. CDR3 nucleotide sequence: TGTGCCAGCACCTTACTAGCGGGGGGACCCTACGAGCAGTACTTC. As protein: CASTLLAGGPYEQYF.

The count of this clonotype is one. V gene TRBV7-9 combines with J gene TRBJ1-1; D ambiguous. Trimming removed 5 bases from V and 6 bases from J, with 10 bases in between. CDR3 length equals 12 residues. Germline V gives CDR1 SEHNR, CDR2 FQNEAQ (reference sequence). The CDR3 here is CASSPRLAEAFF. The CDR3 DNA sequence: TGTGCCAGCAGCCCAAGGTTGGCTGAAGCTTTCTTT.

This clonotype was observed a few times. The chain is built from TRBV20-1 and TRBJ1-6; 11 nucleotides line up with TRBD1. V was pared by 2 bases and J by 10 bases, with 4 bases of the junction left unmatched. Looked up from germline, CDR1 is DFQATT and CDR2 is SNEGSKA (reference sequence). CDR3 length equals 14 residues. CDR3 in amino acids: CSARRTGGDSPLHF. The CDR3 DNA sequence: TGCAGTGCTAGAAGGACAGGGGGCGACTCACCCCTCCACTTT.

The chain recombines TRBV6-6 with TRBJ2-1; D uncertain. The CDR3 runs to 14 residues. Germline V gene data show CDR1 as MNHNY and CDR2 as SVGAGI (reference sequence). Trimming shortened V by 7 bases and J by 0 bases, and 10 bases separated the two germline ends. The CDR3 nucleotides are TGTGCCAGCACCCTCGCCGGCTCCTACAATGAGCAGTTCTTC. Residues: CASTLAGSYNEQFF.

The chain recombines TRBV20-1 with TRBJ1-2, with a weak D call TRBD1 (5 bases). The V end lost 7 bases, the J end lost 9 bases, and 24 bases lay between the germline ends. CDR3 length: 14 amino acids. Germline lookup yields CDR1 DFQATT and CDR2 SNEGSKA (reference sequence). The CDR3 DNA is TGCAGTGATGGGACCCCCGACACGGAGAAACGCTACACCTTC. Translated, it gives CSDGTPDTEKRYTF.

V is TRBV7-2 and J is TRBJ2-7; the match to TRBD1 covers 10 bases. The CDR3 runs 15 residues. CDR1 and CDR2 (germline): SGHTA, FQGNSA. The V and J ends lost 5 bases and 4 bases, in that order; junction bases with no gene match: 8. The CDR3 nucleotides read TGTGCCAGCAGCCATACGACAGGGGGCGGGTACGAGCAGTACTTC. This sequence encodes CASSHTTGGGYEQYF.

The V and J genes are TRBV15 and TRBJ2-1; D unresolved. CDR1 is LNHNV, CDR2 YYDKDF, per germline (reference sequence). V was pared by 0 bases and J by 7 bases, with 13 bases between. The CDR3 length is 15 residues. The CDR3 loop reads CATSRDQAGANEQFF. CDR3 coding DNA: TGTGCCACCAGCAGAGATCAGGCAGGTGCGAATGAGCAGTTCTTC.

Ten or more counts support this clonotype. The gene calls are TRBV5-1 and TRBJ2-5, with D possibly being TRBD1 (5 bases). In germline, CDR1 is SGHRS, CDR2 YFSETQ. Between the trimmed V and J ends, which lost 4 bases and 1 base, there was a span of 8 bases. The CDR3 spans 13 residues. CDR3 region: CASSVDSQETQYF. The CDR3 DNA reads TGCGCCAGCAGCGTAGACAGCCAAGAGACCCAGTACTTC.

On this clonotype itself: The junction shows a germline mismatch at one end, possibly a read error. J is TRBJ2-3 and V is TRBV10-1, with D possibly called TRBD1 or TRBD2 (5 bases each). The CDR3 has 13 residues. Looked up from germline, CDR1 is WNHNN and CDR2 is SYGVQD (reference sequence). CDR3 sequence (DNA): TGCGCCAGCAGTGTAAGCCAGGGAGATACGCGGTATTTT. Its translation: CASSVSQGDTRYF.

This clonotype came up many times. This chain joins TRBV12-3 or TRBV12-4 and TRBJ2-2, with D hard to call. The CDR3 totals 14 residues. Trimming removed 3 bases at V and 6 bases at J, with 11 bases between. CDR3 region: CASSFVLFSGELFF. The CDR3, as DNA: TGTGCCAGCAGTTTCGTACTATTCTCCGGGGAGCTGTTTTTT.